The present T cell receptor (beta chain) was sequenced within a study of T cell changes during pregnancy in multiple sclerosis. This CDR3 spans 14 amino acids. Deletions cut 8 bases from V and 9 bases from J, with 20 bases between. CDR1 is SGHAT and CDR2 is FQDESV in the germline V gene (reference sequence). Only in-frame clones appear in the TCRdb table, and some are missing; sequencing was by immunoSEQ multiplex PCR. The repertoire holds 95,000 to 150,000 clones, with 80% to 95% as singletons. This chain joins TRBV11-1 and TRBJ2-1, with a tentative D call TRBD2 (5 bases). This receptor was obtained from a female donor with multiple sclerosis, enrolled in a pregnancy study. The starting material was peripheral blood, obtained before pregnancy. The CDR3 spells CASRTGPSEGEQFF. The CDR3 region has the DNA TGTGCCAGCCGAACCGGGCCGAGTGAGGGTGAGCAGTTCTTC.